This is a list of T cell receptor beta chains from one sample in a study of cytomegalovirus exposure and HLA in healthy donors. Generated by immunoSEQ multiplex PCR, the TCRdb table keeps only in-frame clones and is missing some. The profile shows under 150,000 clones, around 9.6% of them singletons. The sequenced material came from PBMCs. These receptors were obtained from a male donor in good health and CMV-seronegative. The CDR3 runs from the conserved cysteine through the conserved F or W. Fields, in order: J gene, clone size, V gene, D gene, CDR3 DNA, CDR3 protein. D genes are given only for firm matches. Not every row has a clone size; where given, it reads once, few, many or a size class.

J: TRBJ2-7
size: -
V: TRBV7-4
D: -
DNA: TGTGCCAGCAGCTTACCGGGACTCCCCTCAGGCTCCTACGAGCAGTACTTC
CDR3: CASSLPGLPSGSYEQYF

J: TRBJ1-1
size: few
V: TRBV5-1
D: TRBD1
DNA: TGCGCCAGCAGCTCCAGGACAGGGCACTACACTGAAGCTTTCTTT
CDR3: CASSSRTGHYTEAFF

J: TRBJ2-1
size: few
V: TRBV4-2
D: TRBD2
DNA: TGTGCCAGCAGCCAAGGCTCGGGACTAGCGGGAGTGAGCTCCTACAATGAGCAGTTCTTC
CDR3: CASSQGSGLAGVSSYNEQFF

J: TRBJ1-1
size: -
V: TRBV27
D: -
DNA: TGTGCCAGCAGATGGACGGGACAAGACACTGAAGCTTTCTTT
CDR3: CASRWTGQDTEAFF

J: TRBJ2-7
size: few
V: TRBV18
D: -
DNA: TGTGCCAGCTCACCACCGACGGGGTCAGCACCCTACGAGCAGTACTTC
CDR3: CASSPPTGSAPYEQYF

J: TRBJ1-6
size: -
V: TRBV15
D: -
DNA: TGTGCCACCAGCAGAGATTTCAGTTATAATTCACCCCTCCACTTT
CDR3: CATSRDFSYNSPLHF

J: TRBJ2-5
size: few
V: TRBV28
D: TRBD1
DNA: TGTGCCAGCACACCTCGTGGGACAGGGGTTGAGGAGACCCAGTACTTC
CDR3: CASTPRGTGVEETQYF

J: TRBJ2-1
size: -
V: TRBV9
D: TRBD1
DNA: TGTGCCAGCAGCGACTCAAGACAGGGCAGCTCCTACAATGAGCAGTTCTTC
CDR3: CASSDSRQGSSYNEQFF

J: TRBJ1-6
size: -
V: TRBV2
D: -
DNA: TGTGCCAGCAGTACAGGGAGCAATTCACCCCTCCACTTT
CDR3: CASSTGSNSPLHF

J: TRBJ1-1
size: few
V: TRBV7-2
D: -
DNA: TGTGCCAGCAGCTTATTAACAGGAAACACTGAAGCTTTCTTT
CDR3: CASSLLTGNTEAFF

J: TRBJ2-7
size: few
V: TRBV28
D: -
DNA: TGTGCCAGCAGTCCGAGGGGGGGGCAATACGAGCAGTACTTC
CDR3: CASSPRGGQYEQYF

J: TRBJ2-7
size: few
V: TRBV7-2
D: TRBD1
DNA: TGTGCCAGCAGCTGGGGGACAGGGCTGGGATACGAGCAGTACTTC
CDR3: CASSWGTGLGYEQYF

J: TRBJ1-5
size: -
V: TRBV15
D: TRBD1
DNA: TGTGCCACCAGCAGGGGGTCCGGGACAGCGGATCAGCCCCAGCATTTT
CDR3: CATSRGSGTADQPQHF

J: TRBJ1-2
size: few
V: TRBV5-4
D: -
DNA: TGTGCCAGCAGCTTAGTCCCTATCCGGGGCTACACCTTC
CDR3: CASSLVPIRGYTF

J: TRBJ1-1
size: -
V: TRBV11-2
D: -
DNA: TGTGCCAGCAGCTTAGGTAGGAACACTGAAGCTTTCTTT
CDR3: CASSLGRNTEAFF

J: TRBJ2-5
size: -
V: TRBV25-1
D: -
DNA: TGTGCCAGCAGTGAATCTAAACTAGTTCGAGAGACCCAGTACTTC
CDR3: CASSESKLVRETQYF

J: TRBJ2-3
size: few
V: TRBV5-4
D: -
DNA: TGTGCCAGCAGCTCTAGCACAGATACGCAGTATTTT
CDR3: CASSSSTDTQYF

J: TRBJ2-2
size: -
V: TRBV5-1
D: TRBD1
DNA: TGCGCCAGCAGCTTGGCCAAGACCGGGACAGAGAACACCGGGGAGCTGTTTTTT
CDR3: CASSLAKTGTENTGELFF

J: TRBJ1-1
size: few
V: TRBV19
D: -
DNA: TGTGCCAGTAGAACCTCCGGGAGCCCGGAAGCTTTCTTT
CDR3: CASRTSGSPEAFF

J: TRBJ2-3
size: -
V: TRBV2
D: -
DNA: TGTGCCAGCAGTGTATACACAGATACGCAGTATTTT
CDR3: CASSVYTDTQYF

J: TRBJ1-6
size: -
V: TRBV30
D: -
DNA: TGTGCCTGGCAGGGAAGAGGCTCCTATAATTCACCCCTCCACTTT
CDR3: CAWQGRGSYNSPLHF

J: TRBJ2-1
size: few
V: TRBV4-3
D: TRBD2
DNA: TGCGCCAGCAGCCAAGGGGCCCAGAGCGGGAGTGTCAACAATGAGCAGTTCTTC
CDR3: CASSQGAQSGSVNNEQFF

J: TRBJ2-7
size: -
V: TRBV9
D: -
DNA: TGTGCCAGCAGCGTAGCTTGGCCTAGCTACTACGAGCAGTACTTC
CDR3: CASSVAWPSYYEQYF

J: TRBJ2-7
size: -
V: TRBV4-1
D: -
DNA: TGCGCCAGCAGCCAAGATAGCTCCTACGAGCAGTACTTC
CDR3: CASSQDSSYEQYF

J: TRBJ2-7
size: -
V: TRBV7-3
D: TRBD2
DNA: TGTGCCAGCAGCTTGGGGGGGACCTACGAGCAGTACTTC
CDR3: CASSLGGTYEQYF

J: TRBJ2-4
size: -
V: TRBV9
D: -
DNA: TGTGCCAGCAGCGAGACGGGTAACATTCAGTACTTC
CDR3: CASSETGNIQYF

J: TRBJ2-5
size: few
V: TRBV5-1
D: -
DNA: TGCGCCAGCACCACGGGGAGGATCCAAGAGACCCAGTACTTC
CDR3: CASTTGRIQETQYF

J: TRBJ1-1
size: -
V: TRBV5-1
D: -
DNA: TGCGCCAGCAGCCGCCAGGGACAGAACACTGAAGCTTTCTTT
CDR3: CASSRQGQNTEAFF

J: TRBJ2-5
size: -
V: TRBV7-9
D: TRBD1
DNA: TGTGCCAGCAGCTTAACTACGGGACAGACAATCCAGACCCAGTACTTC
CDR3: CASSLTTGQTIQTQYF

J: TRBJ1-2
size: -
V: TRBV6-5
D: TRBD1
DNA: TGTGCCAGCAGTTATCGGGACAGGGGGCCCTATGGCTACACCTTC
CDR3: CASSYRDRGPYGYTF

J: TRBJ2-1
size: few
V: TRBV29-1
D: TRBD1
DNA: TGCAGCGTTGAAGGTCAGGGGGCTGGTGAGCAGTTCTTC
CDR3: CSVEGQGAGEQFF

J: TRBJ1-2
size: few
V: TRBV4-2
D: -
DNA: TGTGCCAGCAGCCAAGCACAGGGAAGTGGCTACACCTTC
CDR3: CASSQAQGSGYTF

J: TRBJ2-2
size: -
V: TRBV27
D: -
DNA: TGTGCCAGCAGTTTACACTCCCTTCAGGCGAACACCGGGGAGCTGTTTTTT
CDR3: CASSLHSLQANTGELFF

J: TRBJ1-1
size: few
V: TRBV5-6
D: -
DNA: TGTGCCAGCAGCTCCGGCGGGGGGCAATGGACTGAAGCTTTCTTT
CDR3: CASSSGGGQWTEAFF

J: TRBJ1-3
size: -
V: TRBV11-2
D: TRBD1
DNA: TGTGCCAGCAGCTCCGGGACAGGGAGCTCTGGAAACACCATATATTTT
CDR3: CASSSGTGSSGNTIYF

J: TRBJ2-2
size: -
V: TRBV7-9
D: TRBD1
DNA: TGTGCCAGCAGCTGGACAGGGTTGGACACCGGGGAGCTGTTTTTT
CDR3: CASSWTGLDTGELFF

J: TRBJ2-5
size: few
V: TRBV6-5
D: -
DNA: TGTGCCAGCAGTTACTCGAGACAGTTCCAAGAGACCCAGTACTTC
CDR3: CASSYSRQFQETQYF

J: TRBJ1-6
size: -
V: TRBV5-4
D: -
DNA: TGTGCCAGCAGGTCGAGCTCCTATAATTCACCCCTCCACTTT
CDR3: CASRSSSYNSPLHF

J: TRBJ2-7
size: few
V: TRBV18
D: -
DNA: TGTGCCAGCTCACCGACCGAGCTGGAGTACACTGACGAGCAGTACTTC
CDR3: CASSPTELEYTDEQYF

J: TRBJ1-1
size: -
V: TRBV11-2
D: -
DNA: TGTGCCAGCACCTTGCGGAGGGTGAACACTGAAGCTTTCTTT
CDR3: CASTLRRVNTEAFF

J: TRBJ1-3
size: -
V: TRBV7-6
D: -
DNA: TGTGCCAGCAGCTTAGACAGAGTCTCTGGAAACACCATATATTTT
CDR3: CASSLDRVSGNTIYF

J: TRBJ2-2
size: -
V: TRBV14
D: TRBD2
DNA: TGTGCCAGCAGCCAAGAAGGACTAGGACCCGGGGAGCTGTTTTTT
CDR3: CASSQEGLGPGELFF

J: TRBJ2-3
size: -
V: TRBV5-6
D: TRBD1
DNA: TGTGCCAGCAGCCCGGGGACAGGGCACGATACGCAGTATTTT
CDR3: CASSPGTGHDTQYF

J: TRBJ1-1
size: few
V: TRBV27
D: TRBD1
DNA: TGTGCCAGCAGTCCCCGGGACAGGGGGGGCACTGAAGCTTTCTTT
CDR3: CASSPRDRGGTEAFF

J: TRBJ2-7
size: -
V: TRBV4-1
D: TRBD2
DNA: TGCGCCAGCAGCCAAGATCACGGACTAGCGGGCTACGAGCAGTACTTC
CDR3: CASSQDHGLAGYEQYF

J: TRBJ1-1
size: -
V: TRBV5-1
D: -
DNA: TGCGCCAGCAGCTTGGAGGGGCCCCCGAACACTGAAGCTTTCTTT
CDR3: CASSLEGPPNTEAFF

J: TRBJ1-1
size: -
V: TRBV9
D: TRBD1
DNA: TGTGCCAGCAGCGCAGGACAGGGTTTGGGGAACACTGAAGCTTTCTTT
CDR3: CASSAGQGLGNTEAFF

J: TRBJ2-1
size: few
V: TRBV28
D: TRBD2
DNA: TGCTTAAGCGGGAGTCACTACAATGAGCAGTTCTTC
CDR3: CLSGSHYNEQFF